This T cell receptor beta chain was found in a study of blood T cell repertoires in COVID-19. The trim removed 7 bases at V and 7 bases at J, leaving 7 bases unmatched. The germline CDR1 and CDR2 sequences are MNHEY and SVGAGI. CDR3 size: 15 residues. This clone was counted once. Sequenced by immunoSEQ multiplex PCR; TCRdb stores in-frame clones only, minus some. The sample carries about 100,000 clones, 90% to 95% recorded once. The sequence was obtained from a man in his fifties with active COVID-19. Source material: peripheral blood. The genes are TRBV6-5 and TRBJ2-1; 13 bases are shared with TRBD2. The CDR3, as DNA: TGTGCCAGCATTACCACTAGCGGGGGGGTGAATGAGCAGTTCTTC. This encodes CASITTSGGVNEQFF.